The clone carrying this TCR beta chain appeared a few times. Its antigen remains unknown. This entry comes from a study of T-cell reconstitution after alpha-beta-depleted transplantation in children. Study conclusions and caveats: Expanded clones from the graft, numbering several hundred, reportedly supplied alpha-beta T cells about two months after transplant.

The germline V gene encodes CDR1 ENHRY and CDR2 SYGVKD. The CDR3 is 17 amino acids. V lost 3 bases to trimming and J lost 5 bases; unmatched junction nucleotides: 12. Unique molecular identifiers were used to barcode this TCRbeta library. Using its own MiXCR run on the PCR reads, TCRdb lists one record per CDR3 protein. This table has hundreds of thousands of distinct CDR3 sequences, over 10% appearing once. The specimen comprised PBMCs, mostly from graft donor cells, sampled 360 days after TCRalphabeta/CD19-depleted stem cell transplant. The chain couples TRBV10-3 to TRBJ2-2; 7 bases are a match to TRBD1. This receptor was identified in a male patient younger than 18 who had a stem cell transplant for acute myeloid leukemia, so the T cells may come from the graft donor. Here the CDR3 reads CAISDSIGTDFTGELFF. The CDR3 DNA sequence: TGTGCCATCAGTGATTCGATAGGGACAGACTTTACCGGGGAGCTGTTTTTT.